One sample yielded the 26 T cell receptor beta chains listed below, sequenced in a study of response to subunit inactivated influenza vaccine. TCRdb re-called the RT-PCR reads through MiXCR, storing one row per CDR3 protein. The data hold approximately 500,000 distinct CDR3 sequences, with approximately 20% observed a single time. The sample was also reused in another study, on T cells expressing NK-cell markers. From that study: Production of TCR beta cDNA relied on 5'RACE template switching with UMIs.

The sequences come from CD4+ T cells sorted from PBMCs, collected less than 13 days after vaccination. The receptors were gathered from a man aged 50-59 years who received an inactivated influenza vaccine.

The CDR3 sequence: CSARVGALNTEAFF. The CDR3 nucleotides read TGCAGTGCGAGGGTAGGGGCTCTAAACACTGAAGCTTTCTTT. The rearrangement joins TRBV20-1 to TRBJ1-1; weak D call: TRBD1 (5 bases). CDR1 and CDR2 (germline): DFQATT, SNEGSKA (reference sequence). Trimming cost V 6 bases and J 2 bases, with 16 bases left between them. This CDR3 contains 14 residues.

This clonotype came up a few times. The CDR3 sequence is CASRFFRGSGGGNNEQFF. In nucleotides, the CDR3 is TGTGCCAGTAGATTCTTCAGGGGGTCTGGGGGGGGAAACAATGAGCAGTTCTTC. The rearrangement joins TRBV28 to TRBJ2-1, with D possibly being TRBD1 or TRBD2 (7 bases each). V lost 9 bases and J 5 bases, leaving 29 bases between the germline ends. The V gene's germline CDR1 is MDHEN and CDR2 SYDVKM. The CDR3 extends over 18 amino acids.

This chain uses TRBV20-1 with TRBJ2-7; 8 positions match TRBD2. V shed 6 bases and J 1 base; nucleotides not matched to a gene: 11. The CDR3 length is 15 residues. Germline V gives CDR1 DFQATT, CDR2 SNEGSKA (reference sequence). The CDR3 here is CSAPRIAGGSYEQYF. CDR3 nucleotide sequence: TGCAGTGCCCCGCGGATTGCGGGAGGTTCCTACGAGCAGTACTTC.

The chain uses TRBV25-1 and TRBJ2-7, with D perhaps given as TRBD1 or TRBD2 (6 bases each). The CDR3 loop spans 15 amino acids. V was trimmed by 3 bases and J by 7 bases, leaving 19 bases between them. Germline lookup yields CDR1 MGHDK and CDR2 SYGVNS. CDR3 in DNA: TGTGCCAGCAGTGACCGCACCGGGGGCAAGGGGGAGCAGTACTTC. Protein product: CASSDRTGGKGEQYF.

The V call is TRBV5-1, the J call TRBJ2-2; weak D call: TRBD1 (6 bases). This CDR3 is built from 15 residues. V was pared by 4 bases and J by 3 bases, with 13 bases between. CDR1 SGHRS and CDR2 YFSETQ come from the germline V gene. CDR3 protein: CASSGTRGYTGELFF. CDR3 DNA: TGCGCCAGCAGCGGGACCAGGGGTTACACCGGGGAGCTGTTTTTT.

This clonotype has only a few counts. The chain recombines TRBV11-2 with TRBJ2-3; 10 bases fit TRBD2. CDR1 is SGHAT, CDR2 FQNNGV, per germline. The ends lost 1 base at V and 2 bases at J; junction bases unmatched: 6. The CDR3 has 17 residues. The CDR3 DNA is TGTGCCAGCAGCTTAGGAGCTAGCGGGGGCTTCACAGATACGCAGTATTTT. Its translation is CASSLGASGGFTDTQYF. The variable domain in full, with the rest retrieved from reference TRBV11-2 and TRBJ2-3, is EAGVAQSPRYKIIEKRQSVAFWCNPISGHATLYWYQQILGQGPKLLIQFQNNGVVDDSQLPKDRFSAERLKGVDSTLKIQPAKLEDSAVYLCASSLGASGGFTDTQYFGPGTRLTVL.

The CDR3 is CASSQAPVSYEQYF. In nucleotides, the CDR3 is TGCGCCAGCAGCCAAGCCCCGGTTTCCTACGAGCAGTACTTC. The genes are TRBV4-3 and TRBJ2-7, with D unclear. Per germline, CDR1 LGHNA and CDR2 YSLEER. The V end was cut by 1 base, the J end by 1 base, with 8 bases between. This CDR3 contains 14 residues.

This clonotype was counted between two and nine times. This chain joins TRBV6-1 and TRBJ2-3; unclear D gene. V was trimmed by 1 base and J by 5 bases, leaving 7 bases between them. In germline, CDR1 is MNHNS, CDR2 SASEGT. The CDR3 is made up of 13 amino acids. The CDR3 bases are TGTGCCAGCAGTGAAGGGAAGAGAGATACGCAGTATTTT. Translated: CASSEGKRDTQYF.

This clonotype was seen more than once but under ten times. This sequence joins TRBV11-2 and TRBJ2-1; D is unclear. Germline V gene data show CDR1 as SGHAT and CDR2 as FQNNGV. The CDR3 consists of 14 residues. V was cut by 1 base and J by 5 bases, with 9 bases left in between. CDR3 loop: CASSLVSGHNEQFF. The CDR3 DNA is TGTGCCAGCAGCTTAGTTTCGGGCCACAATGAGCAGTTCTTC.

The chain combines TRBV12-3 or TRBV12-4 with TRBJ2-2, with 7 bases lining up with TRBD2. The CDR3 runs 14 residues. V lost 4 bases to trimming and J lost 5 bases; unmatched junction nucleotides: 4. CDR3 sequence: CASSSREGTGELFF. The CDR3 coding sequence is TGTGCCAGCAGTTCCAGGGAGGGGACCGGGGAGCTGTTTTTT.

The chain is built from TRBV9 and TRBJ2-1; D tentatively reads TRBD1 or TRBD2 (5 bases each). This CDR3 contains 17 residues. Germline assignment: CDR1 SGDLS and CDR2 YYNGEE. The V end was cut by 0 bases, the J end by 0 bases, with 13 bases between. CDR3 sequence: CASSVGLGESSYNEQFF. The DNA of the CDR3 is TGTGCCAGCAGCGTAGGTTTGGGGGAGAGCTCCTACAATGAGCAGTTCTTC. The variable domain in full, completed from reference TRBV9 and TRBJ2-1, reads DSGVTQTPKHLITATGQRVTLRCSPRSGDLSVYWYQQSLDQGLQFLIQYYNGEERAKGNILERFSAQQFPDLHSELNLSSLELGDSALYFCASSVGLGESSYNEQFFGPGTRLTVL.

The rearrangement links TRBV7-3 to TRBJ2-1; 13 nucleotides line up with TRBD2. Germline assignment: CDR1 SGHTA and CDR2 FQGTGA. The CDR3 covers 19 residues. The ends lost 5 bases at V and 0 bases at J; junction bases unmatched: 10. CDR3 loop: CASSPATSGRFGSYNEQFF. In nucleotides, the CDR3 is TGTGCCAGCAGCCCTGCGACTAGCGGGAGGTTTGGCTCCTACAATGAGCAGTTCTTC.

The CDR3 region has the DNA TGTGCCAGCAGCTTAGCCAGCGGGAGGGAACACGAGCAGTACTTC. This translates into CASSLASGREHEQYF. The V gene is TRBV7-2, the J gene TRBJ2-7; 10 bases line up with TRBD2. V shed 0 bases and J 5 bases; nucleotides not matched to a gene: 4. The CDR3 contains 15 residues. The germline V gene encodes CDR1 SGHTA and CDR2 FQGNSA.

In this sample, this clonotype turned up a few times. The chain is built from TRBV4-3 and TRBJ2-7, with 7 bases lining up with TRBD1. Germline V lookup: CDR1 LGHNA, CDR2 YSLEER. Unmatched junction bases numbered 6, after V lost 1 base and J lost 3 bases. CDR3 size: 15 residues. CDR3 protein: CASSQAPTGIYEQYF. The CDR3 DNA reads TGCGCCAGCAGCCAAGCCCCGACAGGGATCTACGAGCAGTACTTC.

This clonotype was recorded at least ten times. The rearrangement joins TRBV4-2 to TRBJ2-2; TRBD2 matches at 8 bases. The CDR3 sequence is 16 residues long. Germline trimming cut 1 base from V and 5 bases from J; bases unmatched to any gene: 6. CDR1 is LGHNA and CDR2 is YNFKEQ in the germline V gene. The CDR3 sequence is CASSQAGGLGTGELFF. The CDR3 DNA reads as TGTGCCAGCAGCCAAGCGGGGGGGCTTGGAACCGGGGAGCTGTTTTTT.

The gene calls are TRBV5-1 and TRBJ1-2, with D possibly matching TRBD1 (5 bases). Per the germline V gene, CDR1 is SGHRS and CDR2 is YFSETQ. V lost 0 bases, J lost 9 bases, and 15 bases lay in between. The CDR3 has 14 residues. The CDR3 DNA reads TGCGCCAGCAGCTTGGACGGGACTCCGCACCGCTACACCTTC. It specifies CASSLDGTPHRYTF.

This chain joins TRBV5-6 and TRBJ2-7, with D possibly being TRBD1 (6 bases). Trimming stripped 1 base from V and 7 bases from J, with 15 bases between. The CDR3 length is 14 residues. Germline V gene data show CDR1 as SGHDT and CDR2 as YYEEEE. The CDR3 sequence: CASSLTGYREEQYF. CDR3 coding DNA: TGTGCCAGCAGCTTGACAGGGTATCGAGAAGAGCAGTACTTC.

The rearrangement joins TRBV20-1 to TRBJ2-7; 14 bases are a match to TRBD2. From germline, CDR1 is DFQATT and CDR2 SNEGSKA (reference sequence). J was trimmed by 3 bases and V by 6 bases; bases with no gene match: 7. The CDR3 contains 15 residues. In nucleotides, the CDR3 is TGCAGTGCAACCGGGACTAGCGGGAGCCACTACGAGCAGTACTTC. Residues: CSATGTSGSHYEQYF.

In this sample, this clonotype turned up a few times. The chain is built from TRBV7-2 and TRBJ2-7; no definite D call. V was pared by 3 bases and J by 0 bases, with 9 bases between. The CDR3 is 14 residues long. CDR1 SGHTA and CDR2 FQGNSA come from the germline V gene. CDR3 bases: TGTGCCAGCAGCTTTACCAGGACCTCCTACGAGCAGTACTTC. This encodes CASSFTRTSYEQYF.

The chain employs TRBV12-3 or TRBV12-4 and TRBJ1-3, with unresolved D. V lost 8 bases and J 7 bases, leaving 9 bases between the germline ends. This CDR3 contains 11 residues. Written as DNA, the CDR3 is TGTGCCAGCTTAGTAGGCAACACCATATATTTT. Its protein product is CASLVGNTIYF.

In its sample, this clonotype was seen a few times. The chain carries TRBV20-1 and TRBJ2-7, with a possible D match to TRBD2 (7 bases). There are 14 residues in the CDR3. CDR1 is DFQATT and CDR2 is SNEGSKA in the germline V gene (reference sequence). Trimming pared 6 bases from V and 5 bases from J, leaving 20 bases between. The CDR3 sequence is CSAQAPGGRDEQYF. The CDR3, as DNA: TGCAGTGCGCAAGCCCCGGGGGGCAGGGACGAGCAGTACTTC.

V and J are TRBV7-8 and TRBJ2-7; TRBD2 aligns across 9 bases. The CDR3 sequence is 15 residues long. V dropped 4 bases and J dropped 3; count of bases not matched to a gene: 7. Germline V gene sequence: CDR1 SGHVS, CDR2 FQNEAQ. The CDR3 here is CASSSTAGGYYEQYF. CDR3 sequence (DNA): TGTGCCAGCAGCTCCACCGCGGGAGGGTACTACGAGCAGTACTTC.

The genes are TRBV5-1 and TRBJ2-2; D is unresolved. The CDR3 spans 14 residues. Trimming cost V 4 bases and J 4 bases, with 11 bases left between them. Germline CDR1 and CDR2: SGHRS and YFSETQ. CDR3 sequence reads: CASSDPGPTGELFF. The CDR3 region has the DNA TGCGCCAGCAGCGACCCCGGGCCCACCGGGGAGCTGTTTTTT.

The V call is TRBV6-2 or TRBV6-3, the J call TRBJ2-6; 8 bases are shared with TRBD1. Per germline, CDR1 MNHEY and CDR2 SVGEGT. The J segment lost 0 bases and the V segment lost 3 bases, leaving 4 bases of the junction unmatched. The CDR3 runs to 17 residues. CDR3 protein: CASSYMTGVSGANVLTF. CDR3 nucleotides: TGTGCCAGCAGTTATATGACAGGGGTCTCTGGGGCCAACGTCCTGACTTTC.

There are a few counts of this clonotype. The chain is built from TRBV5-1 and TRBJ1-1, with D unresolved. Germline CDR1 reads SGHRS; CDR2 reads YFSETQ. CDR3 length: 15 amino acids. Trimming shortened V by 3 bases and J by 0 bases, and 12 bases separated the two germline ends. The CDR3 nucleotides are TGCGCCAGCAGCTCCAACAGCTTTATGAACACTGAAGCTTTCTTT. Amino acids: CASSSNSFMNTEAFF. The full variable domain, its missing parts supplied by reference TRBV5-1 and TRBJ1-1, is KAGVTQTPRYLIKTRGQQVTLSCSPISGHRSVSWYQQTPGQGLQFLFEYFSETQRNKGNFPGRFSGRQFSNSRSEMNVSTLELGDSALYLCASSSNSFMNTEAFFGQGTRLTVV.

This chain links TRBV7-2 with TRBJ1-4; the D is unclear. V was cut by 5 bases and J by 8 bases, with 15 bases left in between. CDR3 length: 14 amino acids. The V gene's germline CDR1 is SGHTA and CDR2 FQGNSA. CDR3 DNA: TGTGCCAGCAGCCGAGCACGACACCCCGAAAAACTGTTTTTT. Its translation: CASSRARHPEKLFF.